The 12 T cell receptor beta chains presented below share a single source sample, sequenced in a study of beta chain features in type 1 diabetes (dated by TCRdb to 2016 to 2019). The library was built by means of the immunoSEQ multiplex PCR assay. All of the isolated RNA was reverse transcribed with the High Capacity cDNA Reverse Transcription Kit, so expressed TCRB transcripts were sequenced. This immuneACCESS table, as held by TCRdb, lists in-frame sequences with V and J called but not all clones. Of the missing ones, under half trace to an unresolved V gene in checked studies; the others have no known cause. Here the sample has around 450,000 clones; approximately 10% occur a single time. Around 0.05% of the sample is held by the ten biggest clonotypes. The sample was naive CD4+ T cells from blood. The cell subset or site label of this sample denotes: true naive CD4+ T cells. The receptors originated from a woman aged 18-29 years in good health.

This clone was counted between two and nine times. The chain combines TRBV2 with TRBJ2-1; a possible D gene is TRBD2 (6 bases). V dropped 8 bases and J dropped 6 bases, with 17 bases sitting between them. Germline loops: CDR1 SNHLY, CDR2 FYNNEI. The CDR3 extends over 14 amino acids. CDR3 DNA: TGTGCCAGCTTGACTAGTCAGGCCTCCAATGAGCAGTTCTTC. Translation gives CASLTSQASNEQFF.

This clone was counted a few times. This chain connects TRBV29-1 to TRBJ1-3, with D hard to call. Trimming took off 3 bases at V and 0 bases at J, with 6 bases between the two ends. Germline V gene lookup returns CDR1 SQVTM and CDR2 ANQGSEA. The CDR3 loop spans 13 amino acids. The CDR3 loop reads CSVEKASGNTIYF. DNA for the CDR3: TGCAGCGTTGAGAAGGCCTCTGGAAACACCATATATTTT.

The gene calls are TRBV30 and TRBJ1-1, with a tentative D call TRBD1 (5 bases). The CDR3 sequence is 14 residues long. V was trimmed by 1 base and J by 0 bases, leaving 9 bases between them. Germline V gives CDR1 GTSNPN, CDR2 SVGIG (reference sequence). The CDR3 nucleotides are TGTGCCTGGAGTGGAGGGGCGATGAACACTGAAGCTTTCTTT. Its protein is CAWSGGAMNTEAFF. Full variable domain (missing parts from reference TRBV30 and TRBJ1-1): SQTIHQWPATLVQPVGSPLSLECTVEGTSNPNLYWYRQAAGRGLQLLFYSVGIGQISSEVPQNLSASRPQDRQFILSSKKLLLSDSGFYLCAWSGGAMNTEAFFGQGTRLTVV.

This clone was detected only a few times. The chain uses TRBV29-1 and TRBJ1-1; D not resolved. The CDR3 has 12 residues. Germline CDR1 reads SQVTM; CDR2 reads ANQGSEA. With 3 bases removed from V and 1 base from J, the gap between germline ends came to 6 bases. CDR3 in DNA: TGCAGCGTTGATTGGGGGAACACTGAAGCTTTCTTT. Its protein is CSVDWGNTEAFF.

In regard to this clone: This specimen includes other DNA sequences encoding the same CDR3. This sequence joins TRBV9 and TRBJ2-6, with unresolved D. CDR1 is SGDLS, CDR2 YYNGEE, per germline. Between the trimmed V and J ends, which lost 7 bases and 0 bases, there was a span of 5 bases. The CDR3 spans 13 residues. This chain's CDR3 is CASRSSGANVLTF. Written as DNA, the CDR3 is TGTGCCAGCCGTAGCTCTGGGGCCAACGTCCTGACTTTC.

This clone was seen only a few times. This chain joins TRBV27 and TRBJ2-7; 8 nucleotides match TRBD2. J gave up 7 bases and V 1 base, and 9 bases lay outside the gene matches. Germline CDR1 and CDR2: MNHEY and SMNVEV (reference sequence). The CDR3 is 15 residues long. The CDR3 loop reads CASSLLLAESREQYF. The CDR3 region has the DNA TGTGCCAGCAGTTTATTACTAGCGGAATCAAGGGAGCAGTACTTC.

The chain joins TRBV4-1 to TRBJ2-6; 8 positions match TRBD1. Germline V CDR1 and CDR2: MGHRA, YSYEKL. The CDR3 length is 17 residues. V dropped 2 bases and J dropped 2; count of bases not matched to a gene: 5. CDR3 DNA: TGCGCCAGCAGCCAACCCCGGGACAGGCCTGGGGCCAACGTCCTGACTTTC. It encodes CASSQPRDRPGANVLTF.

CDR3 coding DNA: TGTGCCAGCAGCTTAGGTCTAGCGGGAGGCAATGAGCAGTTCTTC. Translated: CASSLGLAGGNEQFF. The chain couples TRBV7-2 to TRBJ2-1; 11 bases are shared with TRBD2. Unmatched junction bases numbered 2, after V lost 1 base and J lost 6 bases. Looked up from germline, CDR1 is SGHTA and CDR2 is FQGNSA. The CDR3 loop spans 15 amino acids.

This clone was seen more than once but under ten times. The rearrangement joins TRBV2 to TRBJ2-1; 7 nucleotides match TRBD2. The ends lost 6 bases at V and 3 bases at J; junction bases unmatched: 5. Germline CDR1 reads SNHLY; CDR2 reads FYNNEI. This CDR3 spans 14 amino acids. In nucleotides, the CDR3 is TGTGCCAGCAGCCCTAGCGGAGTCTACAATGAGCAGTTCTTC. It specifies CASSPSGVYNEQFF. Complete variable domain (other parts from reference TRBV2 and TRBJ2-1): EPEVTQTPSHQVTQMGQEVILRCVPISNHLYFYWYRQILGQKVEFLVSFYNNEISEKSEIFDDQFSVERPDGSNFTLKIRSTKLEDSAMYFCASSPSGVYNEQFFGPGTRLTVL.

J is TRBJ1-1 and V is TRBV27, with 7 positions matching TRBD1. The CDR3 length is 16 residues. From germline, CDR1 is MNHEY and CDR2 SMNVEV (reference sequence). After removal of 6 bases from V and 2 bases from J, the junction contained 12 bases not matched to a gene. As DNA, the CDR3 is TGTGCCAGCAGGTCGGGTGGGTACAGGGGCAACACTGAAGCTTTCTTT. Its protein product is CASRSGGYRGNTEAFF.

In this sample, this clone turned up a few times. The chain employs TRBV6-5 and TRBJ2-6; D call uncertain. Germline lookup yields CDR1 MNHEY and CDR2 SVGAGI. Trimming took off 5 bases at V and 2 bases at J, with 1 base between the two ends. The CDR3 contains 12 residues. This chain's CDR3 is CASSPGANVLTF. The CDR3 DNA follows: TGTGCCAGCAGTCCTGGGGCCAACGTCCTGACTTTC.

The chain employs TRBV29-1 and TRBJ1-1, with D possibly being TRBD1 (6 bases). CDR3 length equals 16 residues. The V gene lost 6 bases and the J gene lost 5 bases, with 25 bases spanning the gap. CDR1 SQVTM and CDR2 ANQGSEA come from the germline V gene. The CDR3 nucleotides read TGCAGCGTCCCCGAGATCCCATGGGGGCGCAGAACTGAAGCTTTCTTT. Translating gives CSVPEIPWGRRTEAFF.